This TCR beta chain was captured by sequencing in a study of blood T cells in healthy people across ages. V was pared by 3 bases and J by 2 bases, with 11 bases between. The CDR3 runs to 13 residues. Germline CDR1 SQVTM, CDR2 ANQGSEA. Together with a sample-barcoded 5' primer, a J-beta primer mix was included in a second PCR lasting roughly 6 to 12 cycles. Using its own MiXCR run on the 5' RACE reads, TCRdb lists one record per CDR3 protein. This sample has about a million distinct CDR3 sequences, with roughly 50% found just once. The source of this sequence is a man under 40 in good health. The sample comprised blood. The chain has TRBV29-1 and TRBJ2-7; D may be TRBD1 (6 bases). Written as DNA, the CDR3 is TGCAGCGTTGAGGGACATCATCCCTACGAGCAGTACTTC. Its translation is CSVEGHHPYEQYF.